These 5 T cell receptor beta chains came from one sample sequenced in a study of beta chain features in type 1 diabetes. The sequenced template was cDNA made from the entire isolated RNA. Using immunoSEQ multiplex PCR, the repertoire was profiled, and TCRdb retains in-frame clones only, with some absent. This table has 240,000 or so clones, more than 11% appearing once. Antigens of these TCRs are unknown. Study observations and caveats: Researchers report that Type 1 diabetes patients had moderately but significantly shorter TCRB CDR3s across all four CD4+ subsets.

The source material was naive CD4+ T cells from blood. These receptors came from a man between 25 and 39 years old with type 1 diabetes.

This clone was found a few times. The gene calls are TRBV5-1 and TRBJ2-7; TRBD1 matches at 9 bases. After removal of 4 bases from V and 3 bases from J, the junction contained 5 bases not matched to a gene. The germline V gene has CDR1 SGHRS and CDR2 YFSETQ. This CDR3 region has 14 residues. CDR3 protein: CASSARDRVYEQYF. The CDR3 nucleotides read TGCGCCAGCAGCGCCCGGGACAGGGTCTACGAGCAGTACTTC.

This clone was seen only a few times. The same CDR3 arises from other DNA sequences in this sample as well. The chain uses TRBV6-6 and TRBJ1-5; 10 bases map to TRBD1. Germline CDR1 reads MNHNY; CDR2 reads SVGAGI (reference sequence). This CDR3 is built from 15 residues. The junction had 2 bases not matched to a gene; V was cut back by 4 bases and J by 2 bases. Written as DNA, the CDR3 is TGTGCCAGCAGTTCCGGGACAGGGGGCAATCAGCCCCAGCATTTT. Translation gives CASSSGTGGNQPQHF.

The CDR3 region has the DNA TGCGCCAGCAGCGCCGACTTGTACACAGATACGCAGTATTTT. This codes for CASSADLYTDTQYF. The rearrangement uses TRBV5-1 and TRBJ2-3, with no clear D. The CDR3 has 14 residues. V lost 4 bases and J 2 bases, leaving 11 bases between the germline ends. Germline V gives CDR1 SGHRS, CDR2 YFSETQ.

This clone showed up just a few times. This chain links TRBV6-1 with TRBJ2-7, with D unclear. Germline CDR1 MNHNS, CDR2 SASEGT. The germline V and J ends were trimmed by 1 base and 4 bases, with 17 bases remaining between them. The CDR3 length is 16 residues. This chain's CDR3 is CASSEGMVGSRYEQYF. The DNA of the CDR3 is TGTGCCAGCAGTGAAGGGATGGTAGGCTCGAGGTACGAGCAGTACTTC.

The chain links TRBV4-1 to TRBJ2-5, with TRBD2 matching over 9 bases. Unmatched junction bases numbered 6, after V lost 0 bases and J lost 7 bases. Germline V gene lookup returns CDR1 MGHRA and CDR2 YSYEKL. This CDR3 has 15 residues. The CDR3, as DNA: TGCGCCAGCAGCCAAGATCGCGGGGGGGCTGGGACCCAGTACTTC. This sequence encodes CASSQDRGGAGTQYF.